This is a list of T cell receptor beta chains from one sample in a study of blood T cell repertoires in COVID-19. Using immunoSEQ multiplex PCR, the repertoire was profiled, and TCRdb retains in-frame clones only, with some absent. Of approximately 170,000 clones in the sample, 88% were seen once. The sample consisted of PBMCs or T cells enriched from blood (not recorded which). The receptors stem from a woman aged 18-29 years who had recovered from COVID-19. Both conserved end residues are part of each CDR3. D genes are given only for firm matches. Size values are once, few and many counts, or a class for expanded clones, and some rows have none.

>TRBV29-1|.|TRBJ2-5|TRBD2
TGCAGCGTTGATCTAGCGGGAGTGGTTCGGGAGACCCAGTACTTC
CSVDLAGVVRETQYF
>TRBV19|.|TRBJ1-1|TRBD1
TGTGCCAGTACCCAGGGGGCCCTGGAAGCTTTCTTT
CASTQGALEAFF
>TRBV28|once|TRBJ1-2|.
TGTGCCAGCAGTACAGGGAAAGCTAACTATGGCTACACCTTC
CASSTGKANYGYTF
>TRBV28|.|TRBJ2-7|.
TGTGCCAGCAGCCCCGGACAGAGAATCTACGAGCAGTACTTC
CASSPGQRIYEQYF
>TRBV27|.|TRBJ1-1|.
TGTGCCAGCAGTGCCGCAACAGATTATACTGAAGCTTTCTTT
CASSAATDYTEAFF
>TRBV14|once|TRBJ2-1|.
TGTGCCAGCAGCCCTGTATACAATGAGCAGTTCTTC
CASSPVYNEQFF
>TRBV5-1|.|TRBJ1-4|.
TGCGCCAGCACCAGGGTAATGGGTGAAAAACTGTTTTTT
CASTRVMGEKLFF
>TRBV11-3|once|TRBJ2-2|.
TGTGCCAGCAGCACCCCCCCCTACGGGGAGCTGTTTTTT
CASSTPPYGELFF
>TRBV5-1|.|TRBJ2-3|.
TGCGCCAGTGCCGGCTCTAGCGCCACAGATACGCAGTATTTT
CASAGSSATDTQYF
>TRBV18|.|TRBJ1-2|.
TGTGCCAGCTCACTGGAGGGGTCGAACTATGGCTACACCTTC
CASSLEGSNYGYTF
>TRBV19|.|TRBJ2-7|.
TGTGCCAGTAGTACTACCGGGTCTTCTACCTACGAGCAGTACTTC
CASSTTGSSTYEQYF
>TRBV4-1|.|TRBJ2-3|.
TGCGCCAGCAGCCAAGAGGACAGTAGAACAGATACGCAGTATTTT
CASSQEDSRTDTQYF
>TRBV6-5|.|TRBJ1-3|.
TGTGCCAGCAGGGGGCCGGCAAACACCATATATTTT
CASRGPANTIYF
>TRBV28|once|TRBJ2-7|.
TGTGCCACCCTTCGCTCCTACGAGCAGTACTTC
CATLRSYEQYF
>TRBV6-2/TRBV6-3|once|TRBJ2-1|TRBD2
TGTGCCAGCAGTGCCCGCCTAGCGGGGGGGGACAATGAGCAGTTCTTC
CASSARLAGGDNEQFF
>TRBV15|.|TRBJ2-1|.
TGTGCCACCAGCAGAGGGGCCTCTGAGCAGTTCTTC
CATSRGASEQFF
>TRBV7-3|.|TRBJ2-1|TRBD2
TGTGCCAGCAGCTTAGTGGCGGGAGTTAACAATGAGCAGTTCTTC
CASSLVAGVNNEQFF
>TRBV28|.|TRBJ1-5|.
TGTGCCAGCAGCTACGCCCCAACCCGAGGGCCCCAGCATTTT
CASSYAPTRGPQHF
>TRBV28|.|TRBJ1-5|TRBD1
TGTGCCAGCAGCCCCCCCGACAGGGCGGGCAATCAGCCCCAGCATTTT
CASSPPDRAGNQPQHF
>TRBV30|.|TRBJ1-3|TRBD1
TGTGCCGGCGGGACAGGACTCTCTGGAAACACCATATATTTT
CAGGTGLSGNTIYF
>TRBV5-1|.|TRBJ1-1|.
TGCGCCAGCAGCTTGGAAGGACACTTTAACACTGAAGCTTTCTTT
CASSLEGHFNTEAFF
>TRBV9|.|TRBJ2-2|TRBD2
TGTGCCAGCAGCGGGACTAGCGGTAACTCCCCGAACACCGGGGAGCTGTTTTTT
CASSGTSGNSPNTGELFF
>TRBV14|.|TRBJ1-1|TRBD1
TGTGCCAGCAGCCTTGGGACAGCGGGCGGGAACACTGAAGCTTTCTTT
CASSLGTAGGNTEAFF
>TRBV2|few|TRBJ1-5|.
TGTGCCAGCAGTGAAGGGGAGGGGGGTCAGCCCCAGCATTTT
CASSEGEGGQPQHF
>TRBV5-5|once|TRBJ1-2|TRBD1
TGTGCCAGCAGCCCGGACAGGGCCACTAACTATGGCTACACCTTC
CASSPDRATNYGYTF
>TRBV28|.|TRBJ2-7|.
TGTGCCAGCCGCGAACCAGGAGGCTCCTACGAGCAGTACTTC
CASREPGGSYEQYF
>TRBV6-5|.|TRBJ2-1|.
TGTGCCAGCAATCAGGACTACTACAATGAGCAGTTCTTC
CASNQDYYNEQFF
>TRBV6-5|.|TRBJ2-1|TRBD1
TGTGCCAGCAGACGGGGGACAGGGGAAACCAATGAGCAGTTCTTC
CASRRGTGETNEQFF
>TRBV6-2/TRBV6-3|.|TRBJ1-2|.
TGTGCCAGCAGTTACGCCGAACTCCTGAACTATGGCTACACCTTC
CASSYAELLNYGYTF
>TRBV4-1|.|TRBJ1-2|.
TGCGCCAGCAGCCAAGAGGTGACAGTAAGTTATGGCTACACCTTC
CASSQEVTVSYGYTF
>TRBV28|.|TRBJ1-4|TRBD1
TGTGCCAGCAGACAGGGGGGTACTAATGAAAAACTGTTTTTT
CASRQGGTNEKLFF
>TRBV15|.|TRBJ2-3|TRBD2
TGTGCCACCTCTATAGGGACTAGTTTCGGTACGCAGTATTTT
CATSIGTSFGTQYF
>TRBV19|.|TRBJ1-2|.
TGTGCCAGTAGTATCCCCGGACAGCCAACGTCGGGCTACACCTTC
CASSIPGQPTSGYTF
>TRBV19|.|TRBJ2-1|.
TGTGCCAGTAGTCAACAGGGACACAATGAGCAGTTCTTC
CASSQQGHNEQFF
>TRBV5-1|.|TRBJ2-7|.
TGCGCCAGCAGCGAAGTCCGGGACATAGCTTCCTACGAGCAGTACTTC
CASSEVRDIASYEQYF
>TRBV19|.|TRBJ1-2|TRBD1
TGTGCCAGTGGCGAGGGACAGCTCTATGGCTACACCTTC
CASGEGQLYGYTF
>TRBV6-1|.|TRBJ1-1|.
TGTGCCAGCAGTGAAAGTTTTATGTGGGGGGTGACTGAAGCTTTCTTT
CASSESFMWGVTEAFF
>TRBV6-5|once|TRBJ1-2|.
TGTGCCAGCAGTTACCGCGGGGATGGGGGCTACACCTTC
CASSYRGDGGYTF
>TRBV9|.|TRBJ1-5|.
TGTGCCAGCAGCCCCGGGGGGGGTAGTCAGCCCCAGCATTTT
CASSPGGGSQPQHF
>TRBV28|.|TRBJ1-5|TRBD1
TGTGCCAGCAGTTCCGACAGGGTCCTTCAGCCCCAGCATTTT
CASSSDRVLQPQHF
>TRBV5-1|.|TRBJ2-3|TRBD2
TGCGCCAGCAGCTTGAGGTTAGCGGGAGGGCTCACAGATACGCAGTATTTT
CASSLRLAGGLTDTQYF
>TRBV5-1|.|TRBJ2-1|TRBD2
TGCGCCAGCAGCTTGGAGGTGAGGGAGGGGATGAATGAGCAGTTCTTC
CASSLEVREGMNEQFF
>TRBV7-2|once|TRBJ1-6|TRBD1
TGTGCCAGCAGCTTAGCTGCGACAGGGTATTCACCCCTCCACTTT
CASSLAATGYSPLHF
>TRBV7-6|once|TRBJ2-7|TRBD1
TGTGCCAGCAGCCAGGGGGGACAGGGGAACTACGAGCAGTACTTC
CASSQGGQGNYEQYF
>TRBV18|.|TRBJ1-1|.
TGTGCCAGCTCACCGAGCACGCGGGGTAAGGGAACTGAAGCTTTCTTT
CASSPSTRGKGTEAFF
>TRBV6-5|once|TRBJ2-2|TRBD2
TGTGCCAGCAGAAAAAACCGGGAGGGCCTCTGGGAGCTGTTTTTT
CASRKNREGLWELFF
>TRBV5-1|.|TRBJ2-2|.
TGCGCCAGCAGCTTGGGACAGCTCACCGGGGAGCTGTTTTTT
CASSLGQLTGELFF
>TRBV28|.|TRBJ2-7|TRBD1
TGTGCCAGCAGTTTAAGACAGGGGGCCTACGAGCAGTACTTC
CASSLRQGAYEQYF
>TRBV27|.|TRBJ1-4|.
TGTGCCAGCAGAGTTAGTAGAGGGCAAAATGAAAAACTGTTTTTT
CASRVSRGQNEKLFF
>TRBV30|once|TRBJ2-1|TRBD1
TGTGCCTGGACCGGGACAGAGTACAATGAGCAGTTCTTC
CAWTGTEYNEQFF
>TRBV6-5|.|TRBJ1-6|.
TGTGCCAGCAGTTACGGGACTGGGCTTACCCTCCACTTT
CASSYGTGLTLHF
>TRBV21-1|.|TRBJ1-5|.
TGTGCCAGCAGCAAAGCGGAGACAGGGGGCGAAAATCAGCCCCAGCATTTT
CASSKAETGGENQPQHF
>TRBV18|.|TRBJ2-4|.
TGTGCCAGCTCACCACTGCAGGGCGGGGAAAACATTCAGTACTTC
CASSPLQGGENIQYF
>TRBV6-1|.|TRBJ1-1|.
TGTGCCAGCAGTGAAACCGGGATTAAGAACACTGAAGCTTTCTTT
CASSETGIKNTEAFF